Below, one T cell receptor (beta chain) is given with its context. Germline V gene lookup returns CDR1 MNHEY and CDR2 SVGAGI. Trimming pared 4 bases from V and 13 bases from J, leaving 11 bases between. CDR3 size: 11 residues. This record comes from a study of CD8 T cell repertoires and HIV-1 epitope variants. Method: immunoSEQ multiplex PCR; TCRdb's copy keeps in-frame clones and lacks some. Of some 87,000 clones in the sample, almost 75% are singletons; the top ten hold roughly 24%. Sequencing used uncultured baseline CD8+ T cells from peripheral blood mononuclear cells (PBMCs). The chain is built from TRBV6-5 and TRBJ2-1, with D perhaps being TRBD1 or TRBD2 (5 bases each). The TCR comes from a male donor with HIV. The CDR3 DNA sequence: TGTGCCAGCAGTTTTCCGGGACCCCAGTTCTTC. This gives the protein CASSFPGPQFF.